This TCR beta chain was profiled in a study of monozygotic twins with inflammatory bowel disease. Study-wide findings and caveats: On the inverse Simpson index, IBD patients scored lower for TCRbeta diversity than healthy co-twins.

The CDR3 covers 16 residues. Germline assignment: CDR1 SGHVS and CDR2 FQNEAQ. Using the 5' RACE reads, TCRdb records one entry per CDR3 protein without DNA. The sample yields some 440,000 distinct CDR3 sequences, of which the top ten take up approximately 2.4%. Comments on this clonotype: The antigen remains unidentified.

The chain recombines TRBV7-8 with TRBJ1-1; no DNA is available, so the TRBD1 call from TCRdb remains unchecked. The sequenced material came from blood. This receptor was identified in a human donor with ulcerative colitis or Crohn's disease, or a healthy co-twin of an affected twin (not recorded which). The CDR3: CASSLGMKAGPTEAFF.